This TCR beta chain was observed in a study of T cell responses to AZD1222 COVID-19 vaccine. The study's findings and limits: Just 5 to 7 people given AZD1222 tested seropositive at baseline.

Sequencing was performed with immunoSEQ multiplex PCR; in TCRdb, only in-frame clones are kept and a portion is missing. The table has 150,000 or so clones, 93% seen once. The CDR3 length is 14 residues. Germline values: CDR1 SGHAT, CDR2 FQNNGV. V shed 3 bases, J shed 5 bases, and the junction held 3 bases outside the gene matches. A note on this clone: Its antigen is not known.

The chain joins TRBV11-2 to TRBJ1-4; 7 nucleotides agree with TRBD1. The sequence was collected from an adult in good health. Sequences were derived from peripheral blood, sampled on day 0 of AZD1222 vaccination. In DNA form, the CDR3 reads TGTGCCAGCAGCTTTAGACAGGGAAATGAAAAACTGTTTTTT. It codes for CASSFRQGNEKLFF.